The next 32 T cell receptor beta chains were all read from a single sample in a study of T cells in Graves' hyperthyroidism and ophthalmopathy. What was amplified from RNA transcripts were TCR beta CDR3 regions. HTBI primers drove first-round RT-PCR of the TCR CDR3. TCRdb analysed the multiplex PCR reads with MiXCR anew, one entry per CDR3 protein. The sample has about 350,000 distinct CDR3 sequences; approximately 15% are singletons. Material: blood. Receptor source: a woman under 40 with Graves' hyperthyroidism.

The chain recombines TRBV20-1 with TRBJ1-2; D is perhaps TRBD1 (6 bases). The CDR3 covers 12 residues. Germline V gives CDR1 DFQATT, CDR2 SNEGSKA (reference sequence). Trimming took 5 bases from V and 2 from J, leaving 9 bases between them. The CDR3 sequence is CSASGANYGYTF. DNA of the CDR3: TGCAGTGCTTCAGGGGCCAACTATGGCTACACCTTC.

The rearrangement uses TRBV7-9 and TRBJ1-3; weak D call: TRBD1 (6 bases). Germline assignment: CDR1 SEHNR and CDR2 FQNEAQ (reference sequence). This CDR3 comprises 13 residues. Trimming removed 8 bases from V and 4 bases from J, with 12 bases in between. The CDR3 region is CASQAGEGNTIYF. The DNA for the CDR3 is TGTGCCAGCCAGGCAGGGGAAGGAAACACCATATATTTT.

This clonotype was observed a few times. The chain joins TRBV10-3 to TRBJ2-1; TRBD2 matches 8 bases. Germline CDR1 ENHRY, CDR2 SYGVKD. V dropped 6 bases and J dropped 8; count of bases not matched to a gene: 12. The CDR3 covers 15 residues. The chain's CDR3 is CAIRGLGSPLDEQFF. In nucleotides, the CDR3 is TGTGCCATCAGGGGACTAGGGTCCCCTTTGGATGAGCAGTTCTTC.

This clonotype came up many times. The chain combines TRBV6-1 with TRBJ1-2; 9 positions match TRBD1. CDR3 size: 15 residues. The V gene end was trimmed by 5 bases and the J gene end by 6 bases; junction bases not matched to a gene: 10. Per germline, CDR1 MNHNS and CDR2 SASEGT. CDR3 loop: CASSHTGGVRDGYTF. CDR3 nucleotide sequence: TGTGCCAGCAGTCACACAGGGGGCGTAAGGGATGGCTACACCTTC.

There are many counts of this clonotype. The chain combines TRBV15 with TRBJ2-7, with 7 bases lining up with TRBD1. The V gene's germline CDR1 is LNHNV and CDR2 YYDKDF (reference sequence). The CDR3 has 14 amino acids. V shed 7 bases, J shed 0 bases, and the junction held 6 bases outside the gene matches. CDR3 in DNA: TGTGCCACCAAACCGGACAGGCCCTCCTACGAGCAGTACTTC. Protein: CATKPDRPSYEQYF.

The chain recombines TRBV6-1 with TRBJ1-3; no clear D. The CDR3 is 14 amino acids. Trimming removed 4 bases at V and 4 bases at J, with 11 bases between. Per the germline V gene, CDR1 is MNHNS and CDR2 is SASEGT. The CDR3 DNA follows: TGTGCCAGCAGTGGACTAGCGTGGGGAAACACCATATATTTT. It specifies CASSGLAWGNTIYF.

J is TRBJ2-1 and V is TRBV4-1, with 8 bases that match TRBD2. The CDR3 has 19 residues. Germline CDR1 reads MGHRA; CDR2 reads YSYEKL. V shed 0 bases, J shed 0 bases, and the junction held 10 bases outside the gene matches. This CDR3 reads CASSQDLLAGQSSYNEQFF. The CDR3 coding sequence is TGCGCCAGCAGCCAAGATCTGCTAGCGGGCCAGAGCTCCTACAATGAGCAGTTCTTC.

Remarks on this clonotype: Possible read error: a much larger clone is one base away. This CDR3 reads CANSRASGNNNEQFF. CDR3 sequence (DNA): TGTGCCAACAGCCGGGCATCAGGGAACAACAATGAGCAGTTCTTC. J is TRBJ2-1 and V is TRBV11-1, with a possible D match to TRBD1 (5 bases). The germline gives CDR1 SGHAT, CDR2 FQDESV (reference sequence). The CDR3 consists of 15 residues.

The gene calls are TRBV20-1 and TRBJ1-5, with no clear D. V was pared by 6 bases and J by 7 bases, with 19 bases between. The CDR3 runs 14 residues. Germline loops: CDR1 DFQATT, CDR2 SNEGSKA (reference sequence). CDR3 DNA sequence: TGCAGTGCCCTCGGGAACACGGAGGGACAGCCCCAGCATTTT. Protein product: CSALGNTEGQPQHF.

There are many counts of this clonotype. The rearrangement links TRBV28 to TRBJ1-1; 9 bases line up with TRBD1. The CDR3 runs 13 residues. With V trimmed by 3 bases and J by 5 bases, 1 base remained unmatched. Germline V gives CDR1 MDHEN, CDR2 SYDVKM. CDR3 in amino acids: CASSLDRGTEAFF. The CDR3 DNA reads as TGTGCCAGCAGTTTGGACAGGGGTACTGAAGCTTTCTTT.

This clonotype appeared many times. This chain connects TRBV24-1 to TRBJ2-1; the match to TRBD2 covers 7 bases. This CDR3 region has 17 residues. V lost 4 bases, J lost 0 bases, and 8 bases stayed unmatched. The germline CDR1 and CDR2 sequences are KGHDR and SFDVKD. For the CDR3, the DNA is TGTGCCACCAGTGAAGCGAGCGGGAAGAGCTCCTACAATGAGCAGTTCTTC. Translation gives CATSEASGKSSYNEQFF.

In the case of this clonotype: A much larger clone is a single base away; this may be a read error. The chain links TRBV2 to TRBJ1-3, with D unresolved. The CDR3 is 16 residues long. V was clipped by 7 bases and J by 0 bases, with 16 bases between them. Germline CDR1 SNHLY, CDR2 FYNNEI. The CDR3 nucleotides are TGTGCCAGCAATGTGTTGCCGGAGGGCTCTGGAAACACCATATATTTT. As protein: CASNVLPEGSGNTIYF.

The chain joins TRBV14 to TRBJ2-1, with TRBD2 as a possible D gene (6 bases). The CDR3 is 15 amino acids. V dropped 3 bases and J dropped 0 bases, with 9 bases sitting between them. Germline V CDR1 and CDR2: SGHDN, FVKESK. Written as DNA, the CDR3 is TGTGCCAGCAGCCAGGGGACTGGCTCCTACAATGAGCAGTTCTTC. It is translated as CASSQGTGSYNEQFF.

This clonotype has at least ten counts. CDR3 protein: CASTPGGLAGGSYNEQFF. CDR3 coding DNA: TGTGCCAGCACCCCCGGGGGGCTAGCGGGAGGGTCCTACAATGAGCAGTTCTTC. This chain connects TRBV12-3 or TRBV12-4 to TRBJ2-1; TRBD2 matches 12 bases. This CDR3 contains 18 residues. Trimming took 7 bases from V and 1 from J; bases not matched to a gene: 11.

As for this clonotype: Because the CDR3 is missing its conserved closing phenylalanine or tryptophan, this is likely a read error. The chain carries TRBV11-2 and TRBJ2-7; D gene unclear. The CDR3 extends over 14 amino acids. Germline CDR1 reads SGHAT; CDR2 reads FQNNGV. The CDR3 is CASSQAPGTYEQYS. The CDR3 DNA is TGCGCCAGCAGCCAAGCCCCAGGAACCTACGAGCAGTACTCC.

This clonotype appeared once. The CDR3 loop reads CATSVADPINEQFF. CDR3 in DNA: TGTGCCACCAGTGTCGCAGATCCAATTAATGAGCAGTTCTTC. V gene TRBV24-1 combines with J gene TRBJ2-1; D gene uncertain. V lost 5 bases and J 7 bases, leaving 14 bases between the germline ends. CDR3 length: 14 amino acids. CDR1 KGHDR and CDR2 SFDVKD come from the germline V gene.

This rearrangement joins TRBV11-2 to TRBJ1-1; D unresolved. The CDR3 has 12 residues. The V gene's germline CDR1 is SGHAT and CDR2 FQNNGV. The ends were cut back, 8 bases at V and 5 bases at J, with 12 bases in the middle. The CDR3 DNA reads TGTGCCAGCCAATTCTCGGGTACTGAAGCTTTCTTT. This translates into CASQFSGTEAFF.

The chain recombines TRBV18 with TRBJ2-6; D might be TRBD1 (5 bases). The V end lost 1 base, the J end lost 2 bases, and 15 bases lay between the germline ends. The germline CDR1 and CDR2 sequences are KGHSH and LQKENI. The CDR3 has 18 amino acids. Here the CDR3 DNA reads TGTGCCAGCTCACCACAGGGGAATCGGATTGCTGGGGCCAACGTCCTGACTTTC. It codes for CASSPQGNRIAGANVLTF.

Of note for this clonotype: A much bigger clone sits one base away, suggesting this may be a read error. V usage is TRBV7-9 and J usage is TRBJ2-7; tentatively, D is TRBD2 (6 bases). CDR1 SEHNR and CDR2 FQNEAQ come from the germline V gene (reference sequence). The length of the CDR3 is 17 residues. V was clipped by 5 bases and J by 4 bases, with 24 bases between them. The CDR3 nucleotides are TGTGCCAGCAGCCTAGAGGGTGGCGGGAAGTCCCCTTACGAGCAGTACTTC. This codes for CASSLEGGGKSPYEQYF. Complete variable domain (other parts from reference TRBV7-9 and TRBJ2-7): DTGVSQNPRHKITKRGQNVTFRCDPISEHNRLYWYRQTLGQGPEFLTYFQNEAQLEKSRLLSDRFSAERPKGSFSTLEIQRTEQGDSAMYLCASSLEGGGKSPYEQYFGPGTRLTVT.

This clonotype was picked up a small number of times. The CDR3 sequence: CASSLGLADSYEQYF. The CDR3 nucleotides are TGTGCCAGCAGCTTAGGTCTAGCGGACTCCTACGAGCAGTACTTC. The chain uses TRBV5-5 and TRBJ2-7; 7 nucleotides line up with TRBD2. Germline trimming cut 2 bases from V and 0 bases from J; bases unmatched to any gene: 5. This CDR3 has 15 residues. Germline CDR1 and CDR2: SGHKS and YYEKEE (reference sequence).

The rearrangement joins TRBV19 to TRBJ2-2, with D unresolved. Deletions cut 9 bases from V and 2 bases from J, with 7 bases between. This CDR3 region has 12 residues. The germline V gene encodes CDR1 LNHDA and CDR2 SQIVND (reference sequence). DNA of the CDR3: TGTGCCAGCCTCCGAAACACCGGGGAGCTGTTTTTT. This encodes CASLRNTGELFF.

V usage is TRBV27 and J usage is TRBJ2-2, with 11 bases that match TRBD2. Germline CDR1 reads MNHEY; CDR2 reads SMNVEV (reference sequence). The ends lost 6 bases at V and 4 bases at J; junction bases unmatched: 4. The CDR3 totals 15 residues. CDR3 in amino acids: CASRLAGEITGELFF. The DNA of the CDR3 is TGTGCCAGCAGACTAGCGGGGGAAATCACCGGGGAGCTGTTTTTT.

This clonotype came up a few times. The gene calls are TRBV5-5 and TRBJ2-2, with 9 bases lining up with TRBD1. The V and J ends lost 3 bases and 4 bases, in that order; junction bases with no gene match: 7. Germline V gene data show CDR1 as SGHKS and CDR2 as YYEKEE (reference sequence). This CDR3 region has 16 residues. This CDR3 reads CASSSRLGQGTGELFF. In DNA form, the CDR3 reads TGTGCCAGCAGCTCCCGCTTGGGACAGGGCACCGGGGAGCTGTTTTTT.

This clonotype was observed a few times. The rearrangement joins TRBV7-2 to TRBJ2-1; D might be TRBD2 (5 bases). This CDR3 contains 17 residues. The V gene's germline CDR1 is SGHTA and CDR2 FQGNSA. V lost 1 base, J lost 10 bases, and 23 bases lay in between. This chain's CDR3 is CASSLGFRRGPTGEQFF. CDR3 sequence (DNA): TGTGCCAGCAGCTTAGGATTTCGGCGCGGCCCTACGGGGGAGCAGTTCTTC.

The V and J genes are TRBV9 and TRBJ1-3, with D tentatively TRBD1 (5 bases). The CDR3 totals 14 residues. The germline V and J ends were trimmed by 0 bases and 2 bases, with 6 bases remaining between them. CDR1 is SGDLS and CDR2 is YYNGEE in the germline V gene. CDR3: CASSVGQTGNTIYF. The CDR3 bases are TGTGCCAGCAGCGTAGGACAGACTGGAAACACCATATATTTT.

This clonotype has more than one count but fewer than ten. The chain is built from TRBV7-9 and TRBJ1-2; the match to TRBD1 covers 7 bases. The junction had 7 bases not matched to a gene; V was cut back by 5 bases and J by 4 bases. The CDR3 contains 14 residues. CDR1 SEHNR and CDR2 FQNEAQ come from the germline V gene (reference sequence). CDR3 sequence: CASSPEGGGYGYTF. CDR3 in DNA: TGTGCCAGCAGCCCAGAAGGGGGCGGCTATGGCTACACCTTC.

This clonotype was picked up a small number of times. For the CDR3, the DNA is TGCGCCAGCAGCTCTACGCCCACAACTAATGAAAAACTGTTTTTT. It specifies CASSSTPTTNEKLFF. The chain links TRBV5-1 to TRBJ1-4; D is ambiguous. V lost 3 bases and J lost 0, with 9 bases in between. The CDR3 totals 15 residues. The germline V gene has CDR1 SGHRS and CDR2 YFSETQ.

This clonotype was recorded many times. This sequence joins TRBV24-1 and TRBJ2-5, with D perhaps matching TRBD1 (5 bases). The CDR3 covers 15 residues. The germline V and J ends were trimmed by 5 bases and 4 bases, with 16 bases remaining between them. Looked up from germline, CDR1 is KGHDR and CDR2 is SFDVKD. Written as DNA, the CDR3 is TGTGCCACCAGTGCTACAAGGGAAAGGGGAGAGACCCAGTACTTC. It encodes CATSATRERGETQYF.

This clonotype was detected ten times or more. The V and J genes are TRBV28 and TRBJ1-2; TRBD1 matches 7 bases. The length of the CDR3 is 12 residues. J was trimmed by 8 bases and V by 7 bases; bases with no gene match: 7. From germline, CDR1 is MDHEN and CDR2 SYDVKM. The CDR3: CASMGTAEGYTF. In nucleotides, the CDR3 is TGTGCCAGCATGGGGACAGCGGAAGGCTACACCTTC.

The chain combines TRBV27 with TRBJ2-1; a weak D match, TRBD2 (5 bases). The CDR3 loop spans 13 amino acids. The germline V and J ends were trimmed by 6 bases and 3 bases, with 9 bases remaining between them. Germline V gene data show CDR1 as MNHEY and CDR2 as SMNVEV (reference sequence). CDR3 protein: CASSAGSYNEQFF. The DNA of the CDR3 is TGTGCCAGCAGCGCGGGCAGCTACAATGAGCAGTTCTTC.

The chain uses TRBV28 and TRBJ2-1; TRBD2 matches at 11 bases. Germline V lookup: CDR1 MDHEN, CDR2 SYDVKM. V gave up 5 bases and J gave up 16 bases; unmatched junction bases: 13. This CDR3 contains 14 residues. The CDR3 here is CASSPPRASGRCFF. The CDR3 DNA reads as TGTGCCAGCAGTCCCCCCCGTGCTAGCGGGAGGTGTTTCTTC.

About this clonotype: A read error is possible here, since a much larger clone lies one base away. CDR3 in DNA: TGTACCAGCAGTCCCGGGACTCCCCAAACTGAAGCTTTCTTT. This translates into CTSSPGTPQTEAFF. The chain links TRBV2 to TRBJ1-1; possibly TRBD1 for D (5 bases). The germline CDR1 and CDR2 sequences are SNHLY and FYNNEI. The CDR3 is 14 amino acids.